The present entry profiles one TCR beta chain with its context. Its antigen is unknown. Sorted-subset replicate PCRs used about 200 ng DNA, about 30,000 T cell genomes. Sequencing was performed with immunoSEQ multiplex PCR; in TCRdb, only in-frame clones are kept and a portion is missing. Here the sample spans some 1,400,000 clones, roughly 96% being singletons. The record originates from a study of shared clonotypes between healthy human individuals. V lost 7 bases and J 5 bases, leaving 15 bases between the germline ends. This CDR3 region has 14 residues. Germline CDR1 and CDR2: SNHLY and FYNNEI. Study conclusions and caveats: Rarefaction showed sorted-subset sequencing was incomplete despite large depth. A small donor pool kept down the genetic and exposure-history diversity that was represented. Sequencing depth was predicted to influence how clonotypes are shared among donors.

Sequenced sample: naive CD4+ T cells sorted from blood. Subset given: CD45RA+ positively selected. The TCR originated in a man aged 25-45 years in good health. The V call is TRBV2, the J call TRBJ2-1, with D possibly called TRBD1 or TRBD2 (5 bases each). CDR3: CASTLGALNNEQFF. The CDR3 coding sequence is TGTGCCAGCACACTCGGGGCACTCAACAATGAGCAGTTCTTC.